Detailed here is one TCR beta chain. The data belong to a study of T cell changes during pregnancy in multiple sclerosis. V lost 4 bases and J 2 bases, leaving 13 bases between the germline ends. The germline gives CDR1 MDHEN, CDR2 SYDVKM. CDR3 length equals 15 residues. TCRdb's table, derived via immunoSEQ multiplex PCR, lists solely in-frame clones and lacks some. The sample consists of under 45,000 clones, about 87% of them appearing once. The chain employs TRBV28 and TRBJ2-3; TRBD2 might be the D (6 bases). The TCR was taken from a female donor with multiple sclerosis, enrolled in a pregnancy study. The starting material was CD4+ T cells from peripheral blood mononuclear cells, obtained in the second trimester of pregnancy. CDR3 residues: CASSSTSMYTDTQYF. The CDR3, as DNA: TGTGCCAGCAGTTCGACTAGTATGTACACAGATACGCAGTATTTT.